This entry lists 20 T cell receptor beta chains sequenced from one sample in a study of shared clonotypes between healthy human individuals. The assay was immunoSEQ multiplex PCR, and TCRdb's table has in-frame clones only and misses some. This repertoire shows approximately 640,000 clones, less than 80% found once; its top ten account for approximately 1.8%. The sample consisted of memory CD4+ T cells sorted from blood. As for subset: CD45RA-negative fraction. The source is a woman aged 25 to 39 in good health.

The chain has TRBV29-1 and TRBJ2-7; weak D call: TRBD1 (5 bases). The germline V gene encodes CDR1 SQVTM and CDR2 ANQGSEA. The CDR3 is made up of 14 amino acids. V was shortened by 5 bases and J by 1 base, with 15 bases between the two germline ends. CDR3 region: CSVFDSWVSYEQYF. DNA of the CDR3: TGCAGCGTTTTCGACAGTTGGGTTTCCTACGAGCAGTACTTC.

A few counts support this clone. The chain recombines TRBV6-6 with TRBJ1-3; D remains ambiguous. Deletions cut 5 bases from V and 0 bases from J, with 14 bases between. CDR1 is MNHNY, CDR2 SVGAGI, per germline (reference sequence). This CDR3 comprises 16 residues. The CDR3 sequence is CASSKPTGNSGNTIYF. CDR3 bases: TGTGCCAGCAGTAAACCGACGGGGAACTCTGGAAACACCATATATTTT.

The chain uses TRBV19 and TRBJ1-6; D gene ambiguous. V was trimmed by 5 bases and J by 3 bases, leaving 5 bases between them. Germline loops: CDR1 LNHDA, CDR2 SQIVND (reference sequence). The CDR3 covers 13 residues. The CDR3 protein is CASSSYYNSPLHF. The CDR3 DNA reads TGTGCCAGTAGTTCGTACTATAATTCACCCCTCCACTTT.

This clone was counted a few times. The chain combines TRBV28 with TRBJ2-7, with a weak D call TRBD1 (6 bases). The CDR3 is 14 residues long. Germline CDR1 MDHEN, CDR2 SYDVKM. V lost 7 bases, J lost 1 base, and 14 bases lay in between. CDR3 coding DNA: TGTGCCAGCACTCCAGGGGAGTTTTCCTACGAGCAGTACTTC. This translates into CASTPGEFSYEQYF.

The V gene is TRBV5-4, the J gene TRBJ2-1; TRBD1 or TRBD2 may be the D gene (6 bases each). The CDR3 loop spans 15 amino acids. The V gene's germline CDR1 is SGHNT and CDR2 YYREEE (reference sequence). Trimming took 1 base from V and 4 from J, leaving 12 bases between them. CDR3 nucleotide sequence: TGTGCCAGCAGCTTGCCGTTAGGGGGGTACAATGAGCAGTTCTTC. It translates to CASSLPLGGYNEQFF.

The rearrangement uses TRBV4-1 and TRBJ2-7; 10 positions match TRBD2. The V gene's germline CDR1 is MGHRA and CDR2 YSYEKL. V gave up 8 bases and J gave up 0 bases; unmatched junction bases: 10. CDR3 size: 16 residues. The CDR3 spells CASRRLAGPSSYEQYF. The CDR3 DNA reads TGCGCCAGCCGGAGACTAGCGGGCCCGAGCTCCTACGAGCAGTACTTC.

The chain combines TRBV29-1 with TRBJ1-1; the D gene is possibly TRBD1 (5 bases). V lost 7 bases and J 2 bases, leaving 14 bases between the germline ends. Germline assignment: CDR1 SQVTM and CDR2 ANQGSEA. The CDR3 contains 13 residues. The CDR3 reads CSAAGTGNTEAFF. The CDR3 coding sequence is TGCAGCGCGGCCGGGACGGGCAACACTGAAGCTTTCTTT. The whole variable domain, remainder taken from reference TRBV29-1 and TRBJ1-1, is SAVISQKPSRDICQRGTSLTIQCQVDSQVTMMFWYRQQPGQSLTLIATANQGSEATYESGFVIDKFPISRPNLTFSTLTVSNMSPEDSSIYLCSAAGTGNTEAFFGQGTRLTVV.

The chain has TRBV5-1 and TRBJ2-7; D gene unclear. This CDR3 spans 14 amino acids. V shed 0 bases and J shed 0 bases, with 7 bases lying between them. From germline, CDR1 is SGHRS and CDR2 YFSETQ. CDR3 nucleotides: TGCGCCAGCAGCTTGGGGCAGAACTCCTACGAGCAGTACTTC. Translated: CASSLGQNSYEQYF. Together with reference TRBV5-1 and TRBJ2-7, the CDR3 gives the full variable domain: KAGVTQTPRYLIKTRGQQVTLSCSPISGHRSVSWYQQTPGQGLQFLFEYFSETQRNKGNFPGRFSGRQFSNSRSEMNVSTLELGDSALYLCASSLGQNSYEQYFGPGTRLTVT.

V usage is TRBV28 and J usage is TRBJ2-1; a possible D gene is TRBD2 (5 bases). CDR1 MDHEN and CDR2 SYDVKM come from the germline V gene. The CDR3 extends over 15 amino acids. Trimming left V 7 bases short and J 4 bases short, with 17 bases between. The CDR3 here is CASTITGEGYNEQFF. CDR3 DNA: TGTGCCAGCACTATTACGGGTGAGGGATACAATGAGCAGTTCTTC. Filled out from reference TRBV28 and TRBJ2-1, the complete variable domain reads DVKVTQSSRYLVKRTGEKVFLECVQDMDHENMFWYRQDPGLGLRLIYFSYDVKMKEKGDIPEGYSVSREKKERFSLILESASTNQTSMYLCASTITGEGYNEQFFGPGTRLTVL.

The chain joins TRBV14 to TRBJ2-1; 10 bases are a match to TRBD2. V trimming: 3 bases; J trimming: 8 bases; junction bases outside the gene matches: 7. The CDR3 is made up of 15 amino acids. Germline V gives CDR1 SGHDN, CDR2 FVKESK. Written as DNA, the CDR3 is TGTGCCAGCAGCCAGTGGCCTAGCGGGAGTCATGAGCAGTTCTTC. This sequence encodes CASSQWPSGSHEQFF.

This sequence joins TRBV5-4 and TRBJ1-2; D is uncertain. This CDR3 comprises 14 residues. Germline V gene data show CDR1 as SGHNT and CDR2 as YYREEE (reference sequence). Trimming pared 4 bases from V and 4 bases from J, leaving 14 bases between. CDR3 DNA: TGTGCCAGCAGCCCGACGGATTCCGGCTATGGCTACACCTTC. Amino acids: CASSPTDSGYGYTF.

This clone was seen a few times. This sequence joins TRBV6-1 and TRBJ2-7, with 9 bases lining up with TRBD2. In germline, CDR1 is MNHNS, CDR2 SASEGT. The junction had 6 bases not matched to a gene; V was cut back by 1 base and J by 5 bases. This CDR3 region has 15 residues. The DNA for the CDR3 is TGTGCCAGCAGTGAAGAAAATAGCGGGAGCCACGAGCAGTACTTC. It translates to CASSEENSGSHEQYF.

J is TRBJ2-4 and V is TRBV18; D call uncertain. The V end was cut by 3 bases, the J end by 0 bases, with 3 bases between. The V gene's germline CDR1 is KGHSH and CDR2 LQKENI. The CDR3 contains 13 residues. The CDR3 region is CASSPSAKNIQYF. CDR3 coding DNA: TGTGCCAGCTCACCTTCAGCCAAAAACATTCAGTACTTC.

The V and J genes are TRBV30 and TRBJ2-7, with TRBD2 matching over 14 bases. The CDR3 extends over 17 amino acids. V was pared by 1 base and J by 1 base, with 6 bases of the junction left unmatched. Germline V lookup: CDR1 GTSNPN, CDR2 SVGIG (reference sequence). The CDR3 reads CAWSGGTSGRGSYEQYF. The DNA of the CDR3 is TGTGCCTGGAGTGGTGGGACTAGCGGGAGAGGGTCCTACGAGCAGTACTTC.

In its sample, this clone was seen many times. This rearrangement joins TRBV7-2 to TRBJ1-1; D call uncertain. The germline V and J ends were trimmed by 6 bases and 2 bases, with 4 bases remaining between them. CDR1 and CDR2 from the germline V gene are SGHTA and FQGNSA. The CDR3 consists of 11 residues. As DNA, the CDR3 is TGTGCCAGCAGTTCTAACACTGAAGCTTTCTTT. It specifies CASSSNTEAFF.

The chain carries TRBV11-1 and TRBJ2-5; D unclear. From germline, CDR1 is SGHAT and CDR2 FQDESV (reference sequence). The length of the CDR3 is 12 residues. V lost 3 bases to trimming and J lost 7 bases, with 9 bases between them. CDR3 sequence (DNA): TGTGCCAGCAGCTTGCCAGGCGGGACCCAGTACTTC. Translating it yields CASSLPGGTQYF. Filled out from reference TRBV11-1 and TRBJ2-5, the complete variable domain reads EAEVAQSPRYKITEKSQAVAFWCDPISGHATLYWYRQILGQGPELLVQFQDESVVDDSQLPKDRFSAERLKGVDSTLKIQPAELGDSAMYLCASSLPGGTQYFGPGTRLLVL.

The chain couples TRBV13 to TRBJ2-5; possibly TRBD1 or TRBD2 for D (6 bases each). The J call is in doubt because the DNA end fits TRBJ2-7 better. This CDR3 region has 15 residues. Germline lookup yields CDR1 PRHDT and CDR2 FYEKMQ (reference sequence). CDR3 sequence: CASSSSGGPSYEQYF. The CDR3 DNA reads TGTGCCAGCAGCTCCTCCGGGGGCCCCTCCTACGAGCAGTACTTC.

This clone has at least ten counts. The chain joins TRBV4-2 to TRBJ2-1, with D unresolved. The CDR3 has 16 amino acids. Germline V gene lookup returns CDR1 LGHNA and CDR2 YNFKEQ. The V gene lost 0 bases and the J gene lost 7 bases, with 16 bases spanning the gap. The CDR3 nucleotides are TGTGCCAGCAGCCAAGATGGGTCCCTAGTCATGAATGAGCAGTTCTTC. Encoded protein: CASSQDGSLVMNEQFF.

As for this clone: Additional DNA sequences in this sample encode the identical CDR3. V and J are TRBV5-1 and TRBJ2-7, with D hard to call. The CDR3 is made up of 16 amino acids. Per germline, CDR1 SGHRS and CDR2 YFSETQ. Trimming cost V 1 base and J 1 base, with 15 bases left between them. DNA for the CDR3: TGCGCCAGCAGCTTGTCTTTCGGCGGCCCATCCTACGAGCAGTACTTC. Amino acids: CASSLSFGGPSYEQYF.

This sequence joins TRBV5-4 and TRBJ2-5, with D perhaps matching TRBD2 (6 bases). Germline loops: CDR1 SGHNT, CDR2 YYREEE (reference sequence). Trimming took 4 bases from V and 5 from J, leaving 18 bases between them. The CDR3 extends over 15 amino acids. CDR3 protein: CASSLGGVAGETQYF. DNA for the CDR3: TGTGCCAGCAGCCTGGGGGGAGTGGCGGGGGAGACCCAGTACTTC.